This entry lists 28 T cell receptor beta chains sequenced from one sample in a study of T cells in localized non-small cell lung cancer. Profiled with immunoSEQ multiplex PCR; TCRdb holds only in-frame clones, not every one. The table lists around 41,000 clones, more than 85% of them singletons. The sequences come from PBMCs, collected before any cancer treatment. These receptors came from a woman aged 35 to 70 with stage II lung adenocarcinoma.

The genes are TRBV28 and TRBJ2-7; weak D call: TRBD2 (6 bases). The germline gives CDR1 MDHEN, CDR2 SYDVKM. The ends were cut back, 2 bases at V and 6 bases at J, with 14 bases in the middle. The CDR3 loop spans 14 amino acids. CDR3 sequence (DNA): TGTGCCAGCAGTTTAGGTGGGAGGAATGGCGAGCAGTACTTC. It codes for CASSLGGRNGEQYF.

The V and J genes are TRBV27 and TRBJ1-1; a possible D gene is TRBD1 (5 bases). The CDR3 is made up of 13 amino acids. CDR1 is MNHEY and CDR2 is SMNVEV in the germline V gene (reference sequence). V was trimmed by 8 bases and J by 5 bases, leaving 15 bases between them. CDR3 loop: CASEGLRWTEAFF. CDR3 nucleotide sequence: TGTGCCAGCGAGGGGCTAAGATGGACTGAAGCTTTCTTT.

The chain recombines TRBV10-2 with TRBJ1-1; a possible D gene is TRBD1 (6 bases). Germline values: CDR1 WSHSY, CDR2 SAAADI. Deletions cut 3 bases from V and 3 bases from J, with 20 bases between. This CDR3 spans 17 amino acids. CDR3 sequence reads: CASSDLLGGRRDTEAFF. CDR3 in DNA: TGCGCCAGCAGTGACCTATTAGGGGGAAGGAGGGACACTGAAGCTTTCTTT.

CDR3 residues: CASGGDRSDTQYF. CDR3 DNA: TGTGCCAGTGGGGGTGACAGGTCAGATACGCAGTATTTT. V is TRBV19 and J is TRBJ2-3; D perhaps matches TRBD1 (6 bases). Germline V gene lookup returns CDR1 LNHDA and CDR2 SQIVND (reference sequence). V lost 8 bases, J lost 4 bases, and 13 bases lay in between. The CDR3 loop spans 13 amino acids.

The rearrangement joins TRBV15 to TRBJ2-3, with TRBD2 matching over 10 bases. CDR1 is LNHNV, CDR2 YYDKDF, per germline (reference sequence). The V and J ends lost 3 bases and 5 bases, in that order; junction bases with no gene match: 8. The CDR3 spans 16 residues. In DNA, the CDR3 is TGTGCCACCAGCAGTGTTGGGACTAGCGTGGGAGATACGCAGTATTTT. Translation: CATSSVGTSVGDTQYF.

The chain couples TRBV19 to TRBJ2-3, with 12 nucleotides matching TRBD2. Trimming cost V 5 bases and J 1 base; bases outside gene matches: 13. Germline CDR1 reads LNHDA; CDR2 reads SQIVND (reference sequence). The CDR3 covers 19 residues. The CDR3 loop reads CASSVPSGRAEGGTDTQYF. CDR3 DNA sequence: TGTGCCAGTAGTGTCCCTAGCGGGAGGGCCGAGGGTGGCACAGATACGCAGTATTTT.

This clone was seen only once. The rearrangement links TRBV9 to TRBJ1-3; D is uncertain. CDR1 SGDLS and CDR2 YYNGEE come from the germline V gene. V dropped 1 base and J dropped 3 bases, with 11 bases sitting between them. This CDR3 is 15 amino acids long. The CDR3 spells CASSVTPEHGNTIYF. The DNA of the CDR3 is TGTGCCAGCAGCGTAACTCCCGAACATGGAAACACCATATATTTT.

The V gene is TRBV4-1, the J gene TRBJ1-6, with 10 positions matching TRBD1. The CDR3 covers 15 residues. V shed 4 bases, J shed 9 bases, and the junction held 6 bases outside the gene matches. Germline V gene sequence: CDR1 MGHRA, CDR2 YSYEKL. The CDR3 coding sequence is TGCGCCAGCAGCCCCTCAGGACAGGGGGGTTCACCCCTCCACTTT. Translated, it gives CASSPSGQGGSPLHF.

The J gene is TRBJ2-5, the V gene TRBV11-2; TRBD2 might be the D (7 bases). From germline, CDR1 is SGHAT and CDR2 FQNNGV. The V end lost 8 bases, the J end lost 4 bases, and 23 bases lay between the germline ends. This CDR3 is built from 16 residues. The CDR3 sequence: CASSPVGGGAAETQYF. In nucleotides, the CDR3 is TGTGCCAGCTCCCCAGTAGGGGGAGGGGCTGCAGAGACCCAGTACTTC.

This clone showed up just once. The chain recombines TRBV2 with TRBJ2-1, with 8 bases fitting TRBD1. CDR1 is SNHLY, CDR2 FYNNEI, per germline. The CDR3 covers 14 residues. Trimming took 6 bases from V and 2 from J; bases not matched to a gene: 3. CDR3 DNA sequence: TGTGCCAGCAGCAGGACAGGGCCCTACAATGAGCAGTTCTTC. Translation gives CASSRTGPYNEQFF.

V and J are TRBV19 and TRBJ2-2, with 9 nucleotides matching TRBD1. The CDR3 sequence is 15 residues long. Germline CDR1 reads LNHDA; CDR2 reads SQIVND (reference sequence). The V and J ends lost 4 bases and 1 base, in that order; junction bases with no gene match: 1. The CDR3 reads CASSRQGVNTGELFF. The CDR3 nucleotides read TGTGCCAGTAGTAGACAGGGGGTGAACACCGGGGAGCTGTTTTTT.

The chain has TRBV28 and TRBJ1-1; 7 nucleotides match TRBD1. The CDR3 has 15 amino acids. V lost 6 bases and J lost 3; bases outside the gene matches: 10. Germline loops: CDR1 MDHEN, CDR2 SYDVKM. CDR3 protein: CASRPGTEGDTEAFF. The CDR3 nucleotides are TGTGCCAGCAGACCGGGGACAGAGGGGGACACTGAAGCTTTCTTT.

V is TRBV4-2 and J is TRBJ2-1; no reliable D call. Germline values: CDR1 LGHNA, CDR2 YNFKEQ. The V and J ends lost 1 base and 8 bases respectively, with 6 bases between them. The CDR3 length is 12 residues. DNA for the CDR3: TGTGCCAGCAGCCAAGCGGAGTATGAGCAGTTCTTC. Translating it yields CASSQAEYEQFF.

The rearrangement links TRBV30 to TRBJ1-2; D ambiguous. The V gene lost 2 bases and the J gene lost 0 bases, with 10 bases spanning the gap. The CDR3 has 14 amino acids. Germline V CDR1 and CDR2: GTSNPN, SVGIG (reference sequence). CDR3: CAWSWIAANYGYTF. As DNA, the CDR3 is TGTGCCTGGAGTTGGATAGCAGCTAACTATGGCTACACCTTC. Using reference TRBV30 and TRBJ1-2 for the parts outside the CDR3, the full variable domain is SQTIHQWPATLVQPVGSPLSLECTVEGTSNPNLYWYRQAAGRGLQLLFYSVGIGQISSEVPQNLSASRPQDRQFILSSKKLLLSDSGFYLCAWSWIAANYGYTFGSGTRLTVV.

This clone was counted only a few times. The chain recombines TRBV9 with TRBJ2-2; no firm D call. V was cut by 2 bases and J by 1 base, with 6 bases left in between. The CDR3 has 14 residues. Germline V gene sequence: CDR1 SGDLS, CDR2 YYNGEE. The CDR3 sequence is CASSVSGNTGELFF. Written as DNA, the CDR3 is TGTGCCAGCAGCGTGAGTGGGAACACCGGGGAGCTGTTTTTT. Drawing the rest from reference TRBV9 and TRBJ2-2, the complete variable domain is DSGVTQTPKHLITATGQRVTLRCSPRSGDLSVYWYQQSLDQGLQFLIQYYNGEERAKGNILERFSAQQFPDLHSELNLSSLELGDSALYFCASSVSGNTGELFFGEGSRLTVL.

V gene TRBV5-4 combines with J gene TRBJ1-2; D uncertain. The V and J ends lost 0 bases and 4 bases respectively, with 10 bases between them. Germline CDR1 SGHNT, CDR2 YYREEE (reference sequence). This CDR3 comprises 14 residues. The CDR3 here is CASSLGTALYGYTF. CDR3 nucleotide sequence: TGTGCCAGCAGCTTGGGGACGGCCCTCTATGGCTACACCTTC.

The rearrangement links TRBV5-4 to TRBJ2-5, with D possibly called TRBD1 or TRBD2 (5 bases each). Trimming stripped 0 bases from V and 2 bases from J, with 11 bases between. CDR1 is SGHNT, CDR2 YYREEE, per germline (reference sequence). The CDR3 spans 15 residues. The CDR3 loop is CASSLARGPQETQYF. The CDR3 DNA is TGTGCCAGCAGCTTGGCACGGGGCCCTCAAGAGACCCAGTACTTC.

In its sample, this clone ranks as medium-sized. The CDR3 bases are TGTGCCAGCAGTATCAGGGGACAGGGTGTCCGCCAGCCCCAGCATTTT. Its protein is CASSIRGQGVRQPQHF. The rearrangement links TRBV5-6 to TRBJ1-5, with 9 bases that match TRBD1. This CDR3 has 16 amino acids. Germline lookup yields CDR1 SGHDT and CDR2 YYEEEE. V lost 5 bases to trimming and J lost 7 bases; unmatched junction nucleotides: 13.

The chain joins TRBV27 to TRBJ2-2; 12 bases fit TRBD1. Germline values: CDR1 MNHEY, CDR2 SMNVEV (reference sequence). With 2 bases clipped from V and 0 bases from J, the junction kept 7 bases outside the gene matches. The CDR3 runs to 19 residues. CDR3 DNA: TGTGCCAGCAGTTTAAACGGGACAGGGGGCGTTACGAACACCGGGGAGCTGTTTTTT. Its translation: CASSLNGTGGVTNTGELFF.

The V and J genes are TRBV11-2 and TRBJ2-1; 9 bases fit TRBD2. Germline V CDR1 and CDR2: SGHAT, FQNNGV. The ends lost 3 bases at V and 5 bases at J; junction bases unmatched: 2. The CDR3 is 14 residues long. DNA for the CDR3: TGTGCCAGCAGCTTTGGACTAGCGAACAATGAGCAGTTCTTC. This translates into CASSFGLANNEQFF.

CDR3 loop: CASSQDRAGSYEQYF. DNA for the CDR3: TGTGCCAGCAGCCAAGATAGGGCAGGTTCCTACGAGCAGTACTTC. The gene calls are TRBV4-2 and TRBJ2-7; D not certain. Trimming pared 0 bases from V and 1 base from J, leaving 10 bases between. Germline CDR1 LGHNA, CDR2 YNFKEQ. The CDR3 extends over 15 amino acids.

The gene calls are TRBV18 and TRBJ1-6; 7 bases line up with TRBD1. Germline V gene data show CDR1 as KGHSH and CDR2 as LQKENI. Trimming cost V 4 bases and J 5 bases; bases outside gene matches: 5. The CDR3 length is 15 residues. The CDR3 region is CASSLTTGDNSPLHF. DNA for the CDR3: TGTGCCAGCTCACTTACCACAGGGGATAATTCACCCCTCCACTTT.

CDR3 region: CASSESKMKGDTEAFF. CDR3 sequence (DNA): TGCGCCAGCAGTGAGTCGAAAATGAAGGGTGACACTGAAGCTTTCTTT. The chain has TRBV10-1 and TRBJ1-1; no clear D. The V gene's germline CDR1 is WNHNN and CDR2 SYGVQD (reference sequence). The V gene lost 0 bases and the J gene lost 3 bases, with 14 bases spanning the gap. The CDR3 spans 16 residues.

This sequence joins TRBV5-1 and TRBJ1-5, with 7 bases that match TRBD1. This CDR3 is 15 amino acids long. Germline CDR1 is SGHRS and CDR2 is YFSETQ. J gave up 7 bases and V 4 bases, and 11 bases lay outside the gene matches. In nucleotides, the CDR3 is TGCGCCAGCAGCCCGACAGGGAAAGGAGGACAGCCCCAGCATTTT. Its protein is CASSPTGKGGQPQHF.

The rearrangement uses TRBV6-5 and TRBJ1-2; D is uncertain. With 5 bases removed from V and 11 bases from J, the gap between germline ends came to 15 bases. CDR1 and CDR2 from the germline V gene are MNHEY and SVGAGI. There are 12 residues in the CDR3. The chain's CDR3 is CASSKDNYVYTF. The CDR3 DNA reads TGTGCCAGCAGTAAAGACAACTATGTGTACACCTTC.

V is TRBV5-1 and J is TRBJ2-1, with 9 bases lining up with TRBD2. The CDR3 spans 15 residues. Germline loops: CDR1 SGHRS, CDR2 YFSETQ. The trim removed 1 base at V and 6 bases at J, leaving 5 bases unmatched. CDR3 sequence (DNA): TGCGCCAGCAGCTTGTCGGCGGGAGGGTTCAATGAGCAGTTCTTC. Its protein product is CASSLSAGGFNEQFF.

V usage is TRBV7-6 and J usage is TRBJ2-3; TRBD2 is a possible D gene (5 bases). V lost 5 bases to trimming and J lost 0 bases, with 12 bases between them. CDR1 is SGHVS, CDR2 FNYEAQ, per germline. This CDR3 spans 15 amino acids. CDR3 sequence: CASSPAVSSTDTQYF. CDR3 bases: TGTGCCAGCAGCCCAGCGGTCTCTAGCACAGATACGCAGTATTTT.

The chain uses TRBV19 and TRBJ2-3, with 10 nucleotides matching TRBD2. Germline loops: CDR1 LNHDA, CDR2 SQIVND (reference sequence). The V and J ends lost 4 bases and 6 bases, in that order; junction bases with no gene match: 4. This CDR3 is 14 amino acids long. The CDR3 nucleotides read TGTGCCAGTAGTAGAACTAGCGGGATGGATACGCAGTATTTT. Its protein product is CASSRTSGMDTQYF.